This TCR beta chain comes out of a study of blood T cell repertoires in COVID-19. Measured with immunoSEQ multiplex PCR; TCRdb has only the in-frame clones, and not every one. The sample lists some 180,000 clones; 75% to 90% were seen once. The CDR3 has 12 amino acids. J lost 6 bases, V lost 3 bases, and 2 bases had no gene match. Germline V lookup: CDR1 SGDLS, CDR2 YYNGEE. The TCR comes from a man aged 35 to 55 with acute or convalescent COVID-19. V usage is TRBV9 and J usage is TRBJ1-1; 7 bases map to TRBD1. Input material: peripheral blood. CDR3 sequence: CASSGQGAEAFF. In DNA, the CDR3 is TGTGCCAGCAGCGGACAGGGCGCTGAAGCTTTCTTT. Full variable domain (missing parts from reference TRBV9 and TRBJ1-1): DSGVTQTPKHLITATGQRVTLRCSPRSGDLSVYWYQQSLDQGLQFLIQYYNGEERAKGNILERFSAQQFPDLHSELNLSSLELGDSALYFCASSGQGAEAFFGQGTRLTVV.